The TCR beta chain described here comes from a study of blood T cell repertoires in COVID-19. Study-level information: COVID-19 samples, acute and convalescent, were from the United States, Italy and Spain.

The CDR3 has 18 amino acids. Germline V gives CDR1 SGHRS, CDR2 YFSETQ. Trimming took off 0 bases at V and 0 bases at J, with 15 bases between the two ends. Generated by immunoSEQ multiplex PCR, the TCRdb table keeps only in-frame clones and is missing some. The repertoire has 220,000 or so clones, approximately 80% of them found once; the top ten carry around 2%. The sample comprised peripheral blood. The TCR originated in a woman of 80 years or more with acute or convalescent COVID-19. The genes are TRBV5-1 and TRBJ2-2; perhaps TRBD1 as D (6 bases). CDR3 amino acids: CASSLAYGTPANTGELFF. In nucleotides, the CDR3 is TGCGCCAGCAGCTTGGCGTACGGGACACCCGCGAACACCGGGGAGCTGTTTTTT.